The next 26 T cell receptor beta chains were all read from a single sample in a study of control samples from healthy donors and cancer patients. Method: immunoSEQ multiplex PCR; TCRdb's copy keeps in-frame clones and lacks some. The sample has approximately 210,000 clones; around 90% are singletons. The sequenced sample was blood. These receptors came from a man aged 30 to 45 in good health.

This clone was found a few times. The chain joins TRBV30 to TRBJ1-2; 7 nucleotides match TRBD1. Per germline, CDR1 GTSNPN and CDR2 SVGIG (reference sequence). V shed 3 bases, J shed 2 bases, and the junction held 18 bases outside the gene matches. This CDR3 has 18 residues. The chain's CDR3 is CAWRPMPGQRRLNYGYTF. The CDR3 DNA reads as TGTGCCTGGAGGCCAATGCCGGGACAGCGGAGGTTAAACTATGGCTACACCTTC.

The chain carries TRBV5-5 and TRBJ1-4, with D hard to call. This CDR3 is 13 amino acids long. The germline V gene has CDR1 SGHKS and CDR2 YYEKEE (reference sequence). Trimming pared 0 bases from V and 7 bases from J, leaving 7 bases between. CDR3 nucleotides: TGTGCCAGCAGCTTGGGAAGTGGTGAAAAACTGTTTTTT. This translates into CASSLGSGEKLFF.

This chain joins TRBV18 and TRBJ1-2; D gene ambiguous. Trimming removed 0 bases from V and 6 bases from J, with 8 bases in between. CDR3 length: 13 residues. Germline V gene data show CDR1 as KGHSH and CDR2 as LQKENI. CDR3 bases: TGTGCCAGCTCACCACCGGGAGGACATGGCTACACCTTC. Translating it yields CASSPPGGHGYTF.

V gene TRBV18 combines with J gene TRBJ1-1; a possible D gene is TRBD1 (6 bases). Germline V gene sequence: CDR1 KGHSH, CDR2 LQKENI. The V and J ends lost 6 bases and 4 bases respectively, with 21 bases between them. The CDR3 extends over 16 amino acids. CDR3 residues: CASSYFGGSGATEAFF. The DNA of the CDR3 is TGTGCCAGCTCTTACTTCGGAGGTTCAGGGGCCACTGAAGCTTTCTTT.

The chain carries TRBV6-2 or TRBV6-3 and TRBJ2-2; maybe TRBD1 (6 bases). V shed 0 bases and J shed 1 base, with 12 bases lying between them. The CDR3 spans 17 residues. The germline V gene has CDR1 MNHEY and CDR2 SVGEGT. Here the CDR3 reads CASSYSNRAMNTGELFF. CDR3 in DNA: TGTGCCAGCAGTTACTCTAACAGGGCCATGAACACCGGGGAGCTGTTTTTT.

This clone was detected once. V and J are TRBV5-1 and TRBJ2-2; perhaps TRBD1 as D (6 bases). V was cut by 6 bases and J by 4 bases, with 13 bases left in between. The CDR3 is 14 residues long. Germline assignment: CDR1 SGHRS and CDR2 YFSETQ. CDR3 protein: CASTRDTSTGELFF. The CDR3 bases are TGCGCCAGCACCAGGGACACAAGCACCGGGGAGCTGTTTTTT.

The chain uses TRBV15 and TRBJ1-5; unclear D gene. Germline V CDR1 and CDR2: LNHNV, YYDKDF (reference sequence). The CDR3 spans 14 residues. V lost 6 bases, J lost 0 bases, and 9 bases lay in between. CDR3 nucleotide sequence: TGTGCCACCAGTGATCTAAATAGCAATCAGCCCCAGCATTTT. Protein product: CATSDLNSNQPQHF.

The V call is TRBV7-2, the J call TRBJ1-2; D gene unclear. The CDR3 length is 16 residues. The V and J ends lost 3 bases and 4 bases respectively, with 18 bases between them. Germline V gene sequence: CDR1 SGHTA, CDR2 FQGNSA. The CDR3 spells CASSFISGFRGYGYTF. The CDR3, as DNA: TGTGCCAGCAGCTTCATATCGGGTTTTCGGGGCTATGGCTACACCTTC.

This chain joins TRBV6-5 and TRBJ2-7; 7 nucleotides align to TRBD1. The CDR3 totals 15 residues. CDR1 and CDR2 from the germline V gene are MNHEY and SVGAGI. V was clipped by 6 bases and J by 4 bases; unmatched bases: 12. CDR3 in amino acids: CASSGIDRDDYEQYF. The CDR3 DNA reads as TGTGCCAGCAGCGGAATAGACAGGGATGATTACGAGCAGTACTTC.

The chain couples TRBV30 to TRBJ1-2, with D unclear. The germline V gene encodes CDR1 GTSNPN and CDR2 SVGIG (reference sequence). This CDR3 spans 14 amino acids. The V end was cut by 4 bases, the J end by 4 bases, with 16 bases between. The CDR3 sequence: CAWNPSPGSYGYTF. The DNA for the CDR3 is TGTGCCTGGAATCCGTCCCCCGGCTCCTATGGCTACACCTTC.

V and J are TRBV23-1 and TRBJ2-3, with a possible D match to TRBD1 (6 bases). TRBV23-1 is assigned to the ORF class and has an uncertain function. The CDR3 covers 18 residues. Trimming removed 4 bases from V and 0 bases from J, with 20 bases in between. The CDR3 region is CASSPSTFRTESTDTQYF. CDR3 DNA: TGCGCCAGCAGTCCTTCCACTTTTCGGACAGAAAGCACAGATACGCAGTATTTT.

The V and J genes are TRBV10-3 and TRBJ1-3; TRBD1 matches at 7 bases. Per the germline V gene, CDR1 is ENHRY and CDR2 is SYGVKD. The CDR3 runs to 17 residues. The junction had 9 bases not matched to a gene; V was cut back by 0 bases and J by 4 bases. CDR3 loop: CAISESARDSPGNTIYF. CDR3 nucleotides: TGTGCCATCAGTGAGTCAGCCCGGGACAGTCCGGGAAACACCATATATTTT.

This chain uses TRBV12-5 with TRBJ1-2; the D is unclear. Germline V lookup: CDR1 LGHNT, CDR2 FRNRAP. The CDR3 consists of 11 residues. V lost 4 bases and J 0 bases, leaving 0 bases between the germline ends. CDR3 in DNA: TGTGCTAGTGGTTCTAACTATGGCTACACCTTC. Amino acid sequence: CASGSNYGYTF.

The chain links TRBV10-1 to TRBJ1-5; D ambiguous. V gave up 0 bases and J gave up 5 bases, with 5 bases separating them. This CDR3 region has 13 residues. CDR1 is WNHNN and CDR2 is SYGVQD in the germline V gene (reference sequence). CDR3 bases: TGCGCCAGCAGTGAGTCGGGCTATCAGCCCCAGCATTTT. Amino acid sequence: CASSESGYQPQHF.

The chain is built from TRBV23-1 and TRBJ1-5; 7 bases align to TRBD1. TRBV23-1 counts as an open reading frame of uncertain function. J lost 6 bases, V lost 0 bases, and 5 bases had no gene match. The CDR3 totals 15 residues. This CDR3 is CASSQSHRGCQPQHF. CDR3 coding DNA: TGCGCCAGCAGTCAATCACACAGGGGTTGTCAGCCCCAGCATTTT.

This clone appeared a single time. The V and J genes are TRBV7-6 and TRBJ2-7; D gene ambiguous. Trimming removed 3 bases from V and 5 bases from J, with 11 bases in between. The CDR3 sequence is 13 residues long. In germline, CDR1 is SGHVS, CDR2 FNYEAQ. The CDR3 loop is CASSLTETHEQYF. The CDR3 DNA reads as TGTGCCAGCAGCTTGACCGAGACCCACGAGCAGTACTTC.

CDR3 nucleotides: TGTGCCAGCAGCTCCCGTACAGGCACCTACGAGCAGTACTTC. Translating gives CASSSRTGTYEQYF. The chain joins TRBV5-6 to TRBJ2-7, with D possibly matching TRBD1 (5 bases). CDR3 length: 14 amino acids. Trimming pared 3 bases from V and 2 bases from J, leaving 12 bases between. Germline V gene data show CDR1 as SGHDT and CDR2 as YYEEEE.

CDR3 sequence reads: CASSQGQGPNQPQHF. In DNA form, the CDR3 reads TGTGCCAGCAGCCAGGGACAGGGCCCCAATCAGCCCCAGCATTTT. The chain uses TRBV14 and TRBJ1-5; TRBD1 matches 9 bases. Germline values: CDR1 SGHDN, CDR2 FVKESK. Trimming at V came to 3 bases and at J to 3 bases, leaving 3 bases not matched to a gene. This CDR3 spans 15 amino acids.

J is TRBJ2-1 and V is TRBV3-1 (or the pseudogene TRBV3-2), with 13 bases lining up with TRBD2. J was trimmed by 9 bases and V by 4 bases; bases with no gene match: 9. The CDR3 is made up of 16 amino acids. From germline, CDR1 is LGHDT and CDR2 YNNKEL (reference sequence). The CDR3 region has the DNA TGTGCCAGCAGCCCCGGACTAGCGGGGGTAACCGGTGAGCAGTTCTTC. Amino acid sequence: CASSPGLAGVTGEQFF.

J is TRBJ1-1 and V is TRBV19; D is possibly TRBD1 (5 bases). CDR1 and CDR2 from the germline V gene are LNHDA and SQIVND (reference sequence). The CDR3 spans 13 residues. V was cut by 1 base and J by 4 bases, with 7 bases left in between. Here the CDR3 reads CASSIAGSTEAFF. CDR3 DNA: TGTGCCAGTAGTATAGCAGGGAGCACTGAAGCTTTCTTT.

This rearrangement joins TRBV19 to TRBJ1-2; 7 nucleotides align to TRBD1. The CDR3 length is 14 residues. Germline loops: CDR1 LNHDA, CDR2 SQIVND (reference sequence). Trimming at V came to 3 bases and at J to 3 bases, leaving 4 bases not matched to a gene. The CDR3 protein is CASSIGQVDYGYTF. The DNA of the CDR3 is TGTGCCAGTAGTATTGGACAGGTCGACTATGGCTACACCTTC.

The chain combines TRBV7-2 with TRBJ2-1, with a tentative D call TRBD2 (5 bases). Germline V gene lookup returns CDR1 SGHTA and CDR2 FQGNSA. The CDR3 totals 15 residues. The V gene lost 3 bases and the J gene lost 5 bases, with 14 bases spanning the gap. CDR3 in DNA: TGTGCCAGCAGCTTGAGGGATAATGAAAACAATGAGCAGTTCTTC. This gives the protein CASSLRDNENNEQFF.

The chain is built from TRBV15 and TRBJ1-1; D ambiguous. The CDR3 spans 12 residues. The V gene's germline CDR1 is LNHNV and CDR2 YYDKDF (reference sequence). V gave up 3 bases and J gave up 2 bases, with 4 bases separating them. The CDR3 bases are TGTGCCACCAGCAGTGGTAACACTGAAGCTTTCTTT. Residues: CATSSGNTEAFF.

J is TRBJ2-3 and V is TRBV15, with D perhaps TRBD1 (5 bases). V shed 3 bases and J shed 2 bases, with 6 bases lying between them. Germline CDR1 LNHNV, CDR2 YYDKDF (reference sequence). There are 13 residues in the CDR3. Written as DNA, the CDR3 is TGTGCCACCAGCAGGGACAACACAGATACGCAGTATTTT. It yields the protein CATSRDNTDTQYF.

V gene TRBV7-6 combines with J gene TRBJ2-2, with D perhaps TRBD1 (6 bases). V was trimmed by 3 bases and J by 3 bases, leaving 20 bases between them. This CDR3 is built from 18 residues. CDR1 is SGHVS, CDR2 FNYEAQ, per germline. CDR3 nucleotides: TGTGCCAGCAGCTTCTTTAGGTCCGTGGGGGCGGACACCGGGGAGCTGTTTTTT. Translation gives CASSFFRSVGADTGELFF.

V usage is TRBV4-1 and J usage is TRBJ1-1; D is undetermined. V was pared by 1 base and J by 1 base, with 4 bases between. Germline V lookup: CDR1 MGHRA, CDR2 YSYEKL. CDR3 size: 13 residues. The DNA for the CDR3 is TGCGCCAGCAGCCAAGGGCAGAACACTGAAGCTTTCTTT. Protein: CASSQGQNTEAFF.